This TCR beta chain was obtained from a study of cytomegalovirus exposure and HLA in healthy donors. Study-wide results and caveats: In a later analysis, TCR beta V- and J-gene trimming was associated with a missense DCLRE1C variant. Common viral pathogens seemed to be connected with several of the most significant clusters, according to a later analysis.

Both 60 Vbeta primers and 13 Jbeta primers went into the PCR. TCRdb keeps only in-frame clones here, not all; method: immunoSEQ multiplex PCR. The sample records 120,000 to 150,000 clones, about a tenth being singletons. About this clone: Its antigen remains unidentified.

This CDR3 contains 12 residues. J gave up 8 bases and V 3 bases, and 5 bases lay outside the gene matches. CDR1 and CDR2 from the germline V gene are SQVTM and ANQGSEA. Sequenced material: PBMCs. J is TRBJ1-2 and V is TRBV29-1, with 8 positions matching TRBD1. This clonotype was obtained from a male donor in good health and CMV-seronegative. Here the CDR3 DNA reads TGCAGCGTTGACAGGGGGCAAAAGGGCTACACCTTC. This translates into CSVDRGQKGYTF.